Many counts were recorded for the clone carrying this TCR beta chain. Its antigen is not known. The CDR3 is 15 amino acids. The germline gives CDR1 SEHNR, CDR2 FQNEAQ (reference sequence). The V and J ends lost 3 bases and 5 bases respectively, with 14 bases between them. These data belong to a study of blood T cells in healthy people across ages. Study-level information: Per two T cells, template switching captured roughly one barcoded beta molecule.

Then a second PCR, running roughly 6 to 11 cycles, was carried out with a sample-barcoded 5' primer and a J-beta primer mix. TCRdb analysed the 5' RACE reads with MiXCR anew, one entry per CDR3 protein. The repertoire holds some 1.5 million distinct CDR3 sequences, with 28% as singletons. General study points: Both higher diversity and more naive CD4+ cells marked long-lived donors when set against aged donors.

The V and J genes are TRBV7-9 and TRBJ2-1; D gene unclear. Specimen: blood. The receptor was derived from a young woman in good health. The CDR3 DNA reads as TGTGCCAGCAGCTTCAAGGGTATTCGCGACAATGAGCAGTTCTTC. As protein: CASSFKGIRDNEQFF.